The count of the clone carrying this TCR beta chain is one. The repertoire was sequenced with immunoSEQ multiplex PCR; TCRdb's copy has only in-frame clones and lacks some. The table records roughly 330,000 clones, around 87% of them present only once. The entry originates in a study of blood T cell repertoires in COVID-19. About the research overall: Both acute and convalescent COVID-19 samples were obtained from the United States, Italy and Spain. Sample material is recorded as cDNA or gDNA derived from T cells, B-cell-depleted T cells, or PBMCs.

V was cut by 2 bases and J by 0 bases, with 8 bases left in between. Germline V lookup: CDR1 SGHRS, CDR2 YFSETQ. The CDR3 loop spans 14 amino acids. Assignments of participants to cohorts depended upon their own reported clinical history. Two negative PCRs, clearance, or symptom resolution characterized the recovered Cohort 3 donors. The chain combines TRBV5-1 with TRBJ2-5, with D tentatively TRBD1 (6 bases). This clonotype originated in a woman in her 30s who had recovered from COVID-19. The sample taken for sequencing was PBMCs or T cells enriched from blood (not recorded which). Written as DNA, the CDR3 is TGCGCCAGCAGCTTTGGACAGAACCAAGAGACCCAGTACTTC. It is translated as CASSFGQNQETQYF.